Detailed here is one T cell receptor (beta chain). Seattle's cohort entered during active infection and was followed longitudinally. Germline values: CDR1 LNHDA, CDR2 SQIVND (reference sequence). The CDR3 has 16 residues. V was clipped by 6 bases and J by 11 bases, with 28 bases between them. Original processing notes: Reference gene primer amplification yielded estimated nucleated cell counts. Profiling relied on immunoSEQ multiplex PCR, and the TCRdb table lists in-frame clones only, not all of them. The V and J calls and clone size are taken from that table; D and trimming were inferred from the DNA. The table has 150,000 to 200,000 clones, under 90% seen once. This entry is derived from a study of blood T cell repertoires in COVID-19. The overall study: The cDNA or gDNA used as material had been derived from T cells, B-cell-depleted T cells, or PBMCs.

The sample taken for sequencing was peripheral blood. V gene TRBV19 combines with J gene TRBJ1-1, with a tentative D call TRBD1 (6 bases). The receptor's source is a person aged 70 to 79 with COVID-19, enrolled during active disease. CDR3 protein: CASSSGVIAYQTEAFF. The CDR3 DNA is TGTGCCAGTAGCTCAGGGGTAATCGCATACCAAACAGAGGCTTTCTTT. Using reference TRBV19 and TRBJ1-1 for the parts outside the CDR3, the full variable domain is DGGITQSPKYLFRKEGQNVTLSCEQNLNHDAMYWYRQDPGQGLRLIYYSQIVNDFQKGDIAEGYSVSREKKESFPLTVTSAQKNPTAFYLCASSSGVIAYQTEAFFGQGTRLTVV.